The TCR beta chain under discussion was sequenced for a study of T cell repertoires in cytomegalovirus infection. This clonotype was counted between two and nine times. The antigen remains unidentified. TCRdb called the reads again in MiXCR, with one record for every CDR3 protein. The sample lists fewer than 400,000 distinct CDR3 sequences, about a sixth seen once, with 7.5% to 9% in the top ten. The length of the CDR3 is 15 residues. The junction had 3 bases not matched to a gene; V was cut back by 5 bases and J by 1 base. CDR1 is LNHDA, CDR2 SQIVND, per germline (reference sequence). Broader study findings: Dominating the ex vivo response were TCR beta clonotypes that were CMV-specific and HLA-C-restricted.

The sequenced sample consisted of PBMCs. The origin of this receptor is a human donor in good health (CMV status not recorded). Some clones in this sample may be carry-over from other donors' samples. The rearrangement joins TRBV19 to TRBJ2-5, with 11 bases identical to TRBD1. DNA for the CDR3: TGTGCCAGTAGTGTCGGGACAGGGGGCCAAGAGACCCAGTACTTC. Translated: CASSVGTGGQETQYF. Looking up the rest from reference TRBV19 and TRBJ2-5 gives the full variable domain: DGGITQSPKYLFRKEGQNVTLSCEQNLNHDAMYWYRQDPGQGLRLIYYSQIVNDFQKGDIAEGYSVSREKKESFPLTVTSAQKNPTAFYLCASSVGTGGQETQYFGPGTRLLVL.